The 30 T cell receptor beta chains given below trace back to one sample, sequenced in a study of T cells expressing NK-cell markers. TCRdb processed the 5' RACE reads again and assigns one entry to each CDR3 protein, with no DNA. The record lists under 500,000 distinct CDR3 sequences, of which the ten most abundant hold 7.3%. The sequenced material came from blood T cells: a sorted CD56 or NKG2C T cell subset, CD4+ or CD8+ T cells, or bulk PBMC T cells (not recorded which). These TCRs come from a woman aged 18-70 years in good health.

The CDR3 protein is CASSQDETGYSTDTQYF. The chain combines TRBV4-3 with TRBJ2-3; TCRdb names TRBD1, which stays unverified in the absence of DNA. The germline V gene encodes CDR1 LGHNA and CDR2 YSLEER. There are 17 residues in the CDR3.

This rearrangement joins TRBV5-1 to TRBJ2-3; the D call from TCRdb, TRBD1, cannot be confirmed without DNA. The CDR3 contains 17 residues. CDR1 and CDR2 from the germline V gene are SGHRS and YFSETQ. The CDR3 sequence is CASRNLPGAGHTDTQYF.

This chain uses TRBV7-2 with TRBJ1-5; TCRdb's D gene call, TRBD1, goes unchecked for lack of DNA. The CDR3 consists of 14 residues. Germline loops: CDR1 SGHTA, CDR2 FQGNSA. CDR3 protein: CASSSFGGNQPQHF.

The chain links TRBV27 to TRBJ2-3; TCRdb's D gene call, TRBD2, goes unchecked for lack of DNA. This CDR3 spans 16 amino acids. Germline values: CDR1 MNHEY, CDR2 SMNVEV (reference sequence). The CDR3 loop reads CASSGLSGEGHYTQYF.

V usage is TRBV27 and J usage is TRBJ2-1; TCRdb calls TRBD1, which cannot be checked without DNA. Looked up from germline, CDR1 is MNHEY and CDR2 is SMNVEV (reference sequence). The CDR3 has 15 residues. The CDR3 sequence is CASSLLGGAGNEQFF.

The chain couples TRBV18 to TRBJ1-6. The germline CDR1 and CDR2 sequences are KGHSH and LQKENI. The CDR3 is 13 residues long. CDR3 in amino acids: CASSPERDSPLHF.

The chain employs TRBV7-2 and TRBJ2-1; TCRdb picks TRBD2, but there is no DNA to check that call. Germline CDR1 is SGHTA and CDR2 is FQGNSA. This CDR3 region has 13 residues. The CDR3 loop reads CASPERGRNEQFF.

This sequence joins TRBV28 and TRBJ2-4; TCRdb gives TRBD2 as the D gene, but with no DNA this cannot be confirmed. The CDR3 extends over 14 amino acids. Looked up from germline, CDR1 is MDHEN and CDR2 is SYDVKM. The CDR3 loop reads CASTWGTSVDIQYF.

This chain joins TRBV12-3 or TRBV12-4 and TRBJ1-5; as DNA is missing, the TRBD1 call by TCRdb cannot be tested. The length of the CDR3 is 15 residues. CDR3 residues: CASSLSGHGNQPQHF.

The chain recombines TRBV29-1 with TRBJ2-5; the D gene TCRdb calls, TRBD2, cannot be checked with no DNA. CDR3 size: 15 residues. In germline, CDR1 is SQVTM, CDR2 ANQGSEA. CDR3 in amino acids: CSVGTGPVLRETQYF.

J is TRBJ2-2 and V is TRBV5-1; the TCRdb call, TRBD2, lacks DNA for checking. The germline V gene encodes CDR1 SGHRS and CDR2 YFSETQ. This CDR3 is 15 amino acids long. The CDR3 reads CASSLIGSHTGELFF.

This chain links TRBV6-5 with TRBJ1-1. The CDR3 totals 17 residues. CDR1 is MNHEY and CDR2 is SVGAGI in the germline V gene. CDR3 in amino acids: CASSYTSPGLLGTEAFF.

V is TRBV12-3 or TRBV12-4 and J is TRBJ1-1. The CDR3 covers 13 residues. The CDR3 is CASSFGTNTEAFF.

The CDR3 protein is CASSFRQVGGELFF. V gene TRBV7-3 combines with J gene TRBJ2-2; TCRdb returns TRBD1, unconfirmable since there is no DNA. Germline-derived CDR1 and CDR2 are SGHTA and FQGTGA. CDR3 length equals 14 residues.

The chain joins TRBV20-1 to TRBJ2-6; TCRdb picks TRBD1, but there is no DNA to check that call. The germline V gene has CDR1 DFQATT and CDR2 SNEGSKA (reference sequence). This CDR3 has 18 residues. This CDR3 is CSARDSKRGVSGANVLTF.

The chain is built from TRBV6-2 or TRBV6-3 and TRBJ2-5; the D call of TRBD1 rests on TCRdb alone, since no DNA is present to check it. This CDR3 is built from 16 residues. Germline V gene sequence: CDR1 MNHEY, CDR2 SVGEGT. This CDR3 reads CASSFGTGPIQETQYF.

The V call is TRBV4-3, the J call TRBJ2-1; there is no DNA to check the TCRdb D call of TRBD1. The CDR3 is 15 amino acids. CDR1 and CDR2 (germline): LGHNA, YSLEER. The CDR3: CANRGGVQVPNEQFF.

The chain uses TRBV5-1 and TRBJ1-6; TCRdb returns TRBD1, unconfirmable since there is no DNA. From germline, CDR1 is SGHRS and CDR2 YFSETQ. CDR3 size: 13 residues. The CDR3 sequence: CASSPGLGSPLHF.

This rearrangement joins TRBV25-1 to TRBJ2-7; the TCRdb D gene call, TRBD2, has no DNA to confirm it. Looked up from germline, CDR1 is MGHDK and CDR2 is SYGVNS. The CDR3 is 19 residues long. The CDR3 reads CASSRLNAWAGGFRYEQYF.

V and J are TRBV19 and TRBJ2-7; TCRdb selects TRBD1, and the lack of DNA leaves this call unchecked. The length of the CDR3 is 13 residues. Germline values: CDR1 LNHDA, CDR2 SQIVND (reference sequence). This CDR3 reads CASTPGGGHEQYF.

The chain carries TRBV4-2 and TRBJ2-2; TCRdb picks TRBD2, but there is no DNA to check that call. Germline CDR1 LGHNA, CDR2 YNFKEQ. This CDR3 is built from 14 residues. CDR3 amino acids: CATRSRGGPGELFF.

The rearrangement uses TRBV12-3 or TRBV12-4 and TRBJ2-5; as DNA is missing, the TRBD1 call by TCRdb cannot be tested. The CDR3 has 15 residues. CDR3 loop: CASSPIRGISETQYF.

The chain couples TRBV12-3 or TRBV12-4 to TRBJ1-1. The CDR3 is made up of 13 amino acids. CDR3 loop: CASSFGLDTEAFF.

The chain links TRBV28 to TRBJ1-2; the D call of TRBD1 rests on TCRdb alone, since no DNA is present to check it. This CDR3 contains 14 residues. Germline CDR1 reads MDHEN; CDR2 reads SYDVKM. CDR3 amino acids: CASSLEQGGRGYTF.

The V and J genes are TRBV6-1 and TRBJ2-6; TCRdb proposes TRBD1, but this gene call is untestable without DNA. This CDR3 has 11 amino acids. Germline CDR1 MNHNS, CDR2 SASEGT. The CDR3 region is CASSEAWAGSF.

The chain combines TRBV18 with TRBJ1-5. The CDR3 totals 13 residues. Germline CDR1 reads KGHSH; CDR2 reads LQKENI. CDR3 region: CASSVSANQPQHF.

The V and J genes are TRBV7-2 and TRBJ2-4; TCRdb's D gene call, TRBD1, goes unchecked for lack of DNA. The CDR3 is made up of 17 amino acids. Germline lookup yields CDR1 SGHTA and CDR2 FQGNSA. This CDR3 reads CASSHGQGSVAKNIQYF.

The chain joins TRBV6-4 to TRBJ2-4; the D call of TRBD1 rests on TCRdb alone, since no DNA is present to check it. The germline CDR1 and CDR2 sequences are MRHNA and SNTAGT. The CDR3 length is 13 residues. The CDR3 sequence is CASRGGGENIQYF.

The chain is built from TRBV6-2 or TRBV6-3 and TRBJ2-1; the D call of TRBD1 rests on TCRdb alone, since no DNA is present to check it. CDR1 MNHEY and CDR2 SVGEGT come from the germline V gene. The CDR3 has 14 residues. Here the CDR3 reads CASSYSSWGNEQFF.

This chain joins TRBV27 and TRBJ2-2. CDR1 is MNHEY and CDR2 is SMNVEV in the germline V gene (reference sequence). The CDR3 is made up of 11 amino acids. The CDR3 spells CASRAAGELFF.